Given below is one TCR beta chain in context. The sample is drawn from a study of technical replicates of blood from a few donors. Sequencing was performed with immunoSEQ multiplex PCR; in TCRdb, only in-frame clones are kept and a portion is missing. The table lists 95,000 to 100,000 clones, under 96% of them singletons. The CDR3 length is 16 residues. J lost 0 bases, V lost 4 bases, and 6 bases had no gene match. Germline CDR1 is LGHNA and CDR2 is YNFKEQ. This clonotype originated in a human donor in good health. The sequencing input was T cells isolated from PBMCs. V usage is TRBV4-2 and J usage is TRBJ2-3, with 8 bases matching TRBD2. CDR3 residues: CASSPQSGGSTDTQYF. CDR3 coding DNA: TGTGCCAGCAGCCCCCAAAGCGGGGGAAGCACAGATACGCAGTATTTT.